This entry concerns a single T cell receptor (beta chain). This CDR3 has 17 residues. V shed 3 bases, J shed 5 bases, and the junction held 13 bases outside the gene matches. Germline assignment: CDR1 SEHNR and CDR2 FQNEAQ (reference sequence). Sequencing used immunoSEQ multiplex PCR; TCRdb keeps in-frame clones, though not all of them. The table lists 180,000 or so clones, 80% to 85% of them singletons. This entry belongs to a study of blood T cell repertoires in COVID-19. At the level of the study: Sources were T cells, B-cell-depleted T cells, or PBMCs; the material itself was cDNA or gDNA.

Those who participated ranged in age from roughly 18 to 89 years and resided in approximately 26 US areas. Participants were placed into cohorts based on the clinical history they reported. Recovered Cohort 3 donors showed two negative PCRs, clearance, or symptom resolution. Sequenced sample: PBMCs or T cells enriched from blood (not recorded which). The genes are TRBV7-9 and TRBJ1-2, with TRBD1 identical over 9 bases. The sequence was collected from a man aged 35 to 55 who had recovered from COVID-19. The CDR3 bases are TGTGCCAGCAGCTTCCCGGGACAGGGAATGGGAGGGTATGGCTACACCTTC. Residues: CASSFPGQGMGGYGYTF.